The 6 T cell receptor beta chains below come from one sample, sequenced in a study of PD-1 blockade in classical Hodgkin lymphoma (dated by TCRdb to the early 2020s). What this sample's time point label stands for: cycle 1 day 1 (C1D1), immediately before nivolumab initiation. Every trial patient had relapsed after autologous stem cell transplantation, and cohorts A, B and C differed in prior brentuximab vedotin exposure. Using a Miltenyi CD8+ T cell isolation kit, CD8+ T cells were purified from thawed PBMCs through magnetic negative selection. The protocol used for the library was the immunoSEQ multiplex PCR assay. TCRdb took this table from immuneACCESS and kept in-frame rearrangements with V and J called. Such tables lack part of the clones; where checked against another copy, unresolved V genes explain under half of the gap, and the rest is unexplained. The sample table lists approximately 8,000 clones, 85% to 90% of them with a count of one. Jointly, the top ten make up under 25% of the sample.

The specimen was CD8+ T cells from blood, collected at baseline. The receptors were sampled from a human donor with classical Hodgkin lymphoma.

The table lists this clone with a few counts. This chain uses TRBV5-5 with TRBJ2-3; the D gene is possibly TRBD1 (6 bases). This CDR3 region has 17 residues. Trimming cost V 0 bases and J 0 bases, with 14 bases left between them. The germline V gene encodes CDR1 SGHKS and CDR2 YYEKEE (reference sequence). The CDR3 nucleotides are TGTGCCAGCAGCTTGGGGCGGCGAACAGGGAGCACAGATACGCAGTATTTT. This gives the protein CASSLGRRTGSTDTQYF. Variable domain in full (rest from reference TRBV5-5 and TRBJ2-3): DAGVTQSPTHLIKTRGQQVTLRCSPISGHKSVSWYQQVLGQGPQFIFQYYEKEERGRGNFPDRFSARQFPNYSSELNVNALLLGDSALYLCASSLGRRTGSTDTQYFGPGTRLTVL.

The DNA for the CDR3 is TGTGCCAGCAGACCCCCAGGGTTGGTAGGAACCGGGGAGCTGTTTTTT. It is translated as CASRPPGLVGTGELFF. J is TRBJ2-2 and V is TRBV2; weak D call: TRBD1 (5 bases). In germline, CDR1 is SNHLY, CDR2 FYNNEI. The V and J ends lost 6 bases and 5 bases respectively, with 19 bases between them. The CDR3 totals 16 residues.

This clone was seen a handful of times. The chain has TRBV13 and TRBJ2-5; 7 bases line up with TRBD2. Trimming at V came to 5 bases and at J to 5 bases, leaving 8 bases not matched to a gene. The germline gives CDR1 PRHDT, CDR2 FYEKMQ (reference sequence). The CDR3 is 14 amino acids. The CDR3 DNA reads as TGTGCCAGCAGCCCAATAACTAGCGTGGAGACCCAGTACTTC. Translating it yields CASSPITSVETQYF.

V and J are TRBV6-6 and TRBJ1-2; the D gene is possibly TRBD1 (6 bases). The CDR3 is made up of 13 amino acids. Trimming stripped 2 bases from V and 6 bases from J, with 10 bases between. From germline, CDR1 is MNHNY and CDR2 SVGAGI (reference sequence). CDR3 region: CASSYGTIDGYTF. In nucleotides, the CDR3 is TGTGCCAGCAGTTACGGGACAATCGATGGCTACACCTTC.

V and J are TRBV5-1 and TRBJ1-1; D unresolved. Between the trimmed V and J ends, which lost 2 bases and 0 bases, there was a span of 11 bases. The CDR3 runs to 15 residues. The germline CDR1 and CDR2 sequences are SGHRS and YFSETQ. CDR3 nucleotides: TGCGCCAGCAGCTTTGCGGGCCATGTGAACACTGAAGCTTTCTTT. Its protein product is CASSFAGHVNTEAFF. Full variable domain (missing parts from reference TRBV5-1 and TRBJ1-1): KAGVTQTPRYLIKTRGQQVTLSCSPISGHRSVSWYQQTPGQGLQFLFEYFSETQRNKGNFPGRFSGRQFSNSRSEMNVSTLELGDSALYLCASSFAGHVNTEAFFGQGTRLTVV.

The V and J genes are TRBV4-1 and TRBJ2-7; D tentatively fits TRBD1 or TRBD2 (5 bases each). Trimming cost V 4 bases and J 1 base, with 11 bases left between them. Looked up from germline, CDR1 is MGHRA and CDR2 is YSYEKL. The length of the CDR3 is 14 residues. The CDR3 region is CASSLGTDSYEQYF. The CDR3 region has the DNA TGCGCCAGCAGCCTCGGGACGGATTCCTACGAGCAGTACTTC.